This TCR beta chain was retrieved from a study of blood T cell repertoires in COVID-19. Profiling relied on immunoSEQ multiplex PCR, and the TCRdb table lists in-frame clones only, not all of them. The sample yields tens of thousands of clones, about 85% seen once. Trimming removed 0 bases at V and 7 bases at J, with 12 bases between. This CDR3 has 15 residues. Germline CDR1 reads LGHDT; CDR2 reads YNNKEL (reference sequence). This chain joins TRBV3-1 (or the pseudogene TRBV3-2) and TRBJ1-4; weak D call: TRBD1 (6 bases). The receptor comes from a human donor in a cohort sampled during active COVID-19. Sequenced sample: peripheral blood. CDR3 protein: CASSQDSGGREKLFF. The DNA for the CDR3 is TGTGCCAGCAGCCAAGATAGCGGGGGGCGTGAAAAACTGTTTTTT.